The present T cell receptor beta chain was sequenced within a study of shared clonotypes between healthy human individuals (TCRdb year 2020). Describing the broader study: A couple of women and three men aged 18 to 49 years were included in the cohort. The study deeply sequenced blood TCR repertoires of about 5 healthy adults to estimate repertoire size and the extent of clonotype sharing between individuals. Libraries were prepared and TCR repertoires were sequenced by different laboratories using diverse techniques, in order to increase sequencing depth and limit assay-specific biases. Between about 0.8 and 9 billion PBMCs per donor were obtained by leukapheresis. For each donor, CD4 naive and CD4 memory were each run on three plates, CD8 naive on two plates, and CD8 memory on one plate.

Of note for this clone: Which antigen it targets is not known. Base qualities are not recorded, but no much larger clone differs from it by a single base.

As encoded in the germline V gene, CDR1 is MDHEN while CDR2 is SYDVKM. V gives up 5 bases and J gives up 4 bases, and the segment between their germline ends measures 14 bases. The CDR3 holds 14 amino acids from the cysteine to the phenylalanine. Kept here is only the CDR3 DNA, which spans 42 bases and is read in frame from base 1. For the CD8 naive samples, CD45RO-negative cells were positively selected for CCR7, yielding a CD45RA+CCR7+ population from which TemRA cells were excluded. Donors were healthy HIV-negative adults with no recently reported acute infections or vaccinations. All donors were Caucasian adults living in Nashville, Tennessee, USA. Blood was collected by leukapheresis, and PBMCs were isolated by Ficoll-Histopaque density gradient centrifugation and then cryopreserved in liquid nitrogen vapor phase. Analytical flow cytometry was used to check the purity and quantity of every magnetically sorted T cell population. Genomic DNA was isolated from each sorted fraction and quantified by UV absorbance on a Nanodrop 2000c.

Using the deep immunoSEQ assay, TCR CDR3 regions were amplified from genomic DNA by multiplex PCR. For each cell subset, the extracted genomic DNA was distributed evenly across all wells of several immunoSEQ 96-well plates, and each plate served as one replicate. For sorted subsets, roughly 200 ng of genomic DNA, equivalent to 25,000 to 35,000 T cell genomes, went into each replicate PCR. Purified libraries were quantified with a Qubit 3.0 fluorometer, sized on a Bioanalyzer 2100, and re-quantified with the KAPA Library Quantification kit. Every immunoSEQ 96-well plate was sequenced on a dedicated single-read 150-cycle Illumina NextSeq 550 flow cell. In the source study's methods: The immunoSEQ output contained only junctional sequences without quality scores, so filtering could not match that applied to full-length reads. Sequences were annotated with PyIR, a Python wrapper for IgBLAST v1.9, using IMGT germline references to assign V/J genes and CDR3. Reads were filtered out if the reads had weak V/J assignments (E-value above 1e-6), no CDR3, stop codons, out-of-frame junctions, or ambiguous translated residues. V3J clonotypes were defined as sequences sharing an identical inferred V gene, J gene, and CDR3 amino acid sequence. Percentage overlap between repertoires was calculated by dividing the number of shared unique clonotypes by the size of the smaller repertoire. RTK rarefaction, the Chao1 estimator, and Recon v2.1 estimates of unobserved clonotypes were used to assess repertoire richness. Generation probabilities were computed with OLGA for all TCRbeta clonotypes obtained by the gDNA method from four donors. This immuneACCESS table, as held by TCRdb, lists in-frame sequences with V and J called but not all clones. Of the missing ones, under half trace to an unresolved V gene in checked studies; the others have no known cause. That table furnishes V, J and clone size, whereas the DNA furnished D and trimming. This sample comprises around 2.1 million clones, about 93% of them detected only once. In total, the top ten clones hold roughly 1.7% of the sample.

The research as a whole found: Sampling was restricted to blood, and TCR repertoires in tissue are likely to differ from TCR repertoires in blood. Compared with non-shared clonotypes, clonotypes shared by all four sorted-subset donors had higher generation probabilities. Incomplete sequencing was indicated by rarefaction of sorted-subset datasets, despite the large sequencing depth. Because the study included a small number of donors, the genetic and exposure-history diversity represented was limited. Larger estimated clonotype richness was generally found for naive subsets than for memory subsets. Pairwise subsampling indicated that sequencing depth was expected to affect the degree of clonotype sharing among donors. Sharing across four donors was observed for around 5% of naive CD4, over 3% of naive CD8, over 2% of memory CD4, and roughly 0.4% of memory CD8 clonotypes.

The material sequenced was naive CD8+ T cells from PBMCs. The sample's cell subset or site label is to be understood as: CD45RA+CCR7+. The chain uses TRBV28 and TRBJ1-2, with TRBD1 as a weak D call on 5 bases. This TCR was sampled from a man aged 18 to 29 in good health. Some clones in this sample may be carry-over from other donors' samples. The CDR3 protein: CASSLAGFGYGYTF. The DNA is as follows: TGTGCCAGCAGTCTCGCAGGGTTTGGCTATGGCTACACCTTC.